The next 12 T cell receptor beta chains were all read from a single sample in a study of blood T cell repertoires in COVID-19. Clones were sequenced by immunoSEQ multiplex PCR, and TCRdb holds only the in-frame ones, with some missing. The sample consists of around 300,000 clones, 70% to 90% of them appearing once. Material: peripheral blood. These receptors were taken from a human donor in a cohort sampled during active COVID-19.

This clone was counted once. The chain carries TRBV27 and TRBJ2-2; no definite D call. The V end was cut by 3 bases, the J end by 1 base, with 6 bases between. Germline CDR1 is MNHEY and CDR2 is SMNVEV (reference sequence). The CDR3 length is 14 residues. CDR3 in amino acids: CASSLSENTGELFF. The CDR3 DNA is TGTGCCAGCAGTTTGTCAGAGAACACCGGGGAGCTGTTTTTT.

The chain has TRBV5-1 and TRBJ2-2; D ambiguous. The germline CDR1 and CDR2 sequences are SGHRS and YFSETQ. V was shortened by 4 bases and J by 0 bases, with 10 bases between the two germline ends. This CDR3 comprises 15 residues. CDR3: CASSLTPSNTGELFF. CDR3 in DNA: TGCGCCAGCAGCCTGACACCCTCGAACACCGGGGAGCTGTTTTTT.

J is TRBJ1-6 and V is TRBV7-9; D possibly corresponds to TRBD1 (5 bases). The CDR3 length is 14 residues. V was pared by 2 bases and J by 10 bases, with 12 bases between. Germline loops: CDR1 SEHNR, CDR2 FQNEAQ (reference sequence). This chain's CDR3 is CASSLLGGESPLHF. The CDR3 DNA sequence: TGTGCCAGCAGCTTATTGGGGGGGGAGTCACCCCTCCACTTT.

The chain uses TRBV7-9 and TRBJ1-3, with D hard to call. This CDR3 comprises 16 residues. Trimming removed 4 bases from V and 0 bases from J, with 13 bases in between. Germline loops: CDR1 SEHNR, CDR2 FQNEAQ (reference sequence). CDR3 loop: CASSSLQPSSGNTIYF. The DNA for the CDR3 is TGTGCCAGCAGCTCCTTACAGCCGAGCTCTGGAAACACCATATATTTT.

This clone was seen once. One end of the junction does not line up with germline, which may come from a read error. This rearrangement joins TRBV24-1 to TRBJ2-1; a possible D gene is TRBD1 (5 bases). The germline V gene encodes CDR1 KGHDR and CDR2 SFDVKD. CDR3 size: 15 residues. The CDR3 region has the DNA TGTGCCACCAGTGACCAAAGGGGCAGATCAAATGAACAGTTCTTC. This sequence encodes CATSDQRGRSNEQFF.

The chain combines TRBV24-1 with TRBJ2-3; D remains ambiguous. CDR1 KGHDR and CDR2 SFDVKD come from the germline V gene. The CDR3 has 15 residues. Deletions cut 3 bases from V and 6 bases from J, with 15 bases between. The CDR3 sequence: CATSDGLGPNDTQYF. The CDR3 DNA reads TGTGCCACCAGTGATGGGCTGGGTCCGAACGATACGCAGTATTTT.

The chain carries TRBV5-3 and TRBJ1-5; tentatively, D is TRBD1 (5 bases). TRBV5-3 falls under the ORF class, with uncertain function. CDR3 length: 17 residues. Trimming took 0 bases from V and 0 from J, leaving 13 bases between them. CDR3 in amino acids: CARSLVTVLYSNQPQHF. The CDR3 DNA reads TGTGCCAGAAGCTTGGTGACAGTTCTATATAGCAATCAGCCCCAGCATTTT.

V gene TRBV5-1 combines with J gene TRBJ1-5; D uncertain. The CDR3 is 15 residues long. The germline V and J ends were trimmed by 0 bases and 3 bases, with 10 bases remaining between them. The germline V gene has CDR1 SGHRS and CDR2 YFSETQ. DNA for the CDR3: TGCGCCAGCAGCTTGGTATCGGGTAACAATCAGCCCCAGCATTTT. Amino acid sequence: CASSLVSGNNQPQHF. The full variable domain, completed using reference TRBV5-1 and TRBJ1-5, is KAGVTQTPRYLIKTRGQQVTLSCSPISGHRSVSWYQQTPGQGLQFLFEYFSETQRNKGNFPGRFSGRQFSNSRSEMNVSTLELGDSALYLCASSLVSGNNQPQHFGDGTRLSIL.

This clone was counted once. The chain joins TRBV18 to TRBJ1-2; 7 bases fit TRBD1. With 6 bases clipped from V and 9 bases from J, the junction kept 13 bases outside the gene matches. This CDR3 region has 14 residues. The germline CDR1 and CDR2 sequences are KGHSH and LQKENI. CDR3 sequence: CASSLYGTDASYTF. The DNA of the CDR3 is TGTGCCAGCTCCCTGTATGGGACAGACGCGAGCTACACCTTC.

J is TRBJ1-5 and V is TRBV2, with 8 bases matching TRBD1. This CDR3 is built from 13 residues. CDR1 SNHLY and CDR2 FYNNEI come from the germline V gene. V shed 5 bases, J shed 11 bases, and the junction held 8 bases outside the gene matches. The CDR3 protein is CASSNSRQGTQHF. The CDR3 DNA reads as TGTGCCAGCAGTAATTCTCGACAGGGGACCCAGCATTTT.

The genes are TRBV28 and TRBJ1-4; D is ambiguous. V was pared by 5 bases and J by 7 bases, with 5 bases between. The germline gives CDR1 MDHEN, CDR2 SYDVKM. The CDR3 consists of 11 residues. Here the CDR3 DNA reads TGTGCCAGCAGTCCTAGTGAAAAACTGTTTTTT. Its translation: CASSPSEKLFF. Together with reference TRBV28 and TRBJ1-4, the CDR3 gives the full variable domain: DVKVTQSSRYLVKRTGEKVFLECVQDMDHENMFWYRQDPGLGLRLIYFSYDVKMKEKGDIPEGYSVSREKKERFSLILESASTNQTSMYLCASSPSEKLFFGSGTQLSVL.

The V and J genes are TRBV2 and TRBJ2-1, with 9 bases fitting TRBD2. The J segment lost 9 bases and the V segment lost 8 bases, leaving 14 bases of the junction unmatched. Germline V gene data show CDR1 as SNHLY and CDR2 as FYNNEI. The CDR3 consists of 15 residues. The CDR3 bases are TGTGCCAGCTGGGACGGTCTCGCGGGGGGGCGTGAGCAGTTCTTC. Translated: CASWDGLAGGREQFF.